The 27 T cell receptor beta chains below all came from one sample that was sequenced in a study of blood T cells in healthy people across ages. Using a J-beta primer mix together with a sample-barcoded 5' primer, a second PCR was run for roughly 6 to 11 cycles. TCRdb re-derived calls from the 5' RACE reads in MiXCR, one entry per CDR3 protein. The data show some 930,000 distinct CDR3 sequences, approximately 32% seen once. These records were also assigned to another study, of T cells of mothers and their children.

Sequenced: blood. The receptor source for this set is a woman aged 40-49 years in good health.

About this clonotype itself: A much bigger clone sits one base away, suggesting this may be a read error. The CDR3 reads CASSFDRDYDYTF. DNA for the CDR3: TGTGCCAGCAGCTTCGACAGGGACTATGACTACACCTTC. V and J are TRBV7-2 and TRBJ1-2; the match to TRBD1 covers 7 bases. CDR3 size: 13 residues. The germline V gene encodes CDR1 SGHTA and CDR2 FQGNSA.

The gene calls are TRBV20-1 and TRBJ1-5; D possibly corresponds to TRBD1 (5 bases). CDR1 DFQATT and CDR2 SNEGSKA come from the germline V gene (reference sequence). This CDR3 is 15 amino acids long. The V gene lost 6 bases and the J gene lost 0 bases, with 15 bases spanning the gap. The CDR3 protein is CSAGEGPYSNQPQHF. As DNA, the CDR3 is TGCAGTGCCGGGGAGGGACCTTATAGCAATCAGCCCCAGCATTTT.

Concerning this clonotype: One end of the junction is discordant with germline, which a read error may explain. The chain recombines TRBV28 with TRBJ1-2; TRBD1 agrees at 9 bases. Germline CDR1 is MDHEN and CDR2 is SYDVKM. The CDR3 has 15 residues. DNA for the CDR3: TGTGCCAGCAGTCAAGGACAGGGGCTGGACTATGGCCACACCTTC. Translating gives CASSQGQGLDYGHTF.

The gene calls are TRBV24-1 and TRBJ2-1; perhaps TRBD2 as D (5 bases). The V gene's germline CDR1 is KGHDR and CDR2 SFDVKD. Trimming left V 2 bases short and J 5 bases short, with 15 bases between. CDR3 length: 16 amino acids. The CDR3 protein is CATSDSPVEADNEQFF. As DNA, the CDR3 is TGTGCCACCAGTGATTCCCCGGTGGAGGCAGACAATGAGCAGTTCTTC.

This clonotype was picked up a small number of times. This may arise from a read error, as a much more abundant clone is one base away. The J gene is TRBJ2-5, the V gene TRBV5-1; D unclear. CDR1 and CDR2 (germline): SGHRS, YFSETQ. Trimming removed 0 bases at V and 13 bases at J, with 19 bases between. This CDR3 spans 14 amino acids. The CDR3: CASSLVQNSYERYF. CDR3 in DNA: TGCGCCAGCAGCTTGGTTCAGAACTCCTACGAGCGGTACTTC.

Regarding this clonotype: This may stem from a read error, because a much larger clone lies one nucleotide away. The rearrangement uses TRBV6-5 and TRBJ2-3, with D possibly being TRBD1 (5 bases). CDR1 MNHEY and CDR2 SVGAGI come from the germline V gene. The CDR3 length is 14 residues. CDR3 residues: CATLPPGITDAQYF. The CDR3 bases are TGTGCCACCCTGCCCCCAGGGATCACAGATGCGCAGTATTTT.

This clonotype has a handful of counts. J is TRBJ1-3 and V is TRBV7-2; 7 positions match TRBD1. CDR1 is SGHTA, CDR2 FQGNSA, per germline. This CDR3 spans 15 amino acids. The V gene end was trimmed by 4 bases and the J gene end by 2 bases; junction bases not matched to a gene: 5. The CDR3 loop is CASSSTGLAGNTIYF. The CDR3 bases are TGTGCCAGCAGCTCGACAGGGCTTGCTGGAAACACCATATATTTT.

This sequence joins TRBV12-3 or TRBV12-4 and TRBJ2-1; D is ambiguous. V lost 4 bases and J lost 10, with 11 bases in between. The CDR3 runs to 12 residues. Written as DNA, the CDR3 is TGTGCCAGCAGTTCTAACCTTTACGAGCAGTTCTTC. Amino acids: CASSSNLYEQFF.

This clonotype showed up just a few times. This chain links TRBV7-6 with TRBJ2-1; possible D gene TRBD2, 7 bases. The V end lost 5 bases, the J end lost 3 bases, and 20 bases lay between the germline ends. The CDR3 consists of 17 residues. Germline lookup yields CDR1 SGHVS and CDR2 FNYEAQ. CDR3 residues: CASSPKGGAGVYNEQFF. DNA for the CDR3: TGTGCCAGCAGCCCCAAGGGGGGTGCGGGGGTCTACAATGAGCAGTTCTTC.

The rearrangement links TRBV7-9 to TRBJ1-1, with TRBD1 matching over 7 bases. Germline V gives CDR1 SEHNR, CDR2 FQNEAQ (reference sequence). The CDR3 length is 15 residues. V lost 5 bases to trimming and J lost 2 bases; unmatched junction nucleotides: 8. The CDR3 region is CASSEWTGANTEAFF. The CDR3 DNA sequence: TGTGCCAGCAGCGAATGGACAGGAGCTAACACTGAAGCTTTCTTT.

This chain joins TRBV7-2 and TRBJ2-3; D gene uncertain. Trimming took off 2 bases at V and 10 bases at J, with 10 bases between the two ends. CDR3 size: 12 residues. Germline loops: CDR1 SGHTA, CDR2 FQGNSA. CDR3 protein: CASSLYGSAQYF. The CDR3 region has the DNA TGTGCCAGCAGCTTATACGGATCTGCGCAGTATTTT.

This sequence joins TRBV28 and TRBJ2-5, with 10 bases that match TRBD2. From germline, CDR1 is MDHEN and CDR2 SYDVKM. After removal of 2 bases from V and 1 base from J, the junction contained 4 bases not matched to a gene. The length of the CDR3 is 16 residues. CDR3 coding DNA: TGTGCCAGCAGTTTAGAAGCGGGGGGGCTCCAAGAGACCCAGTACTTC. This translates into CASSLEAGGLQETQYF.

This clonotype was observed at least ten times. This chain connects TRBV28 to TRBJ1-5; TRBD1 matches 9 bases. Germline CDR1 MDHEN, CDR2 SYDVKM. The length of the CDR3 is 12 residues. J lost 15 bases, V lost 4 bases, and 7 bases had no gene match. CDR3: CASSSPQGAMHF. CDR3 nucleotide sequence: TGTGCCAGCAGTTCCCCACAGGGGGCGATGCATTTT.

This clonotype was recorded at least ten times. The chain recombines TRBV18 with TRBJ1-1; D remains ambiguous. The germline V and J ends were trimmed by 3 bases and 4 bases, with 9 bases remaining between them. Germline V gene data show CDR1 as KGHSH and CDR2 as LQKENI. This CDR3 has 13 amino acids. This CDR3 is CASSPLGGTEAFF. As DNA, the CDR3 is TGTGCCAGCTCACCCCTTGGTGGCACTGAAGCTTTCTTT. Together with reference TRBV18 and TRBJ1-1, the CDR3 gives the full variable domain: NAGVMQNPRHLVRRRGQEARLRCSPMKGHSHVYWYRQLPEEGLKFMVYLQKENIIDESGMPKERFSAEFPKEGPSILRIQQVVRGDSAAYFCASSPLGGTEAFFGQGTRLTVV.

The V gene is TRBV19, the J gene TRBJ2-2, with D unclear. Trimming left V 8 bases short and J 10 bases short, with 20 bases between. CDR3 length: 14 residues. In germline, CDR1 is LNHDA, CDR2 SQIVND (reference sequence). CDR3 region: CASAPEPSWEELFF. In DNA form, the CDR3 reads TGTGCCAGTGCCCCCGAGCCTTCCTGGGAGGAGCTGTTTTTT.

The genes are TRBV5-1 and TRBJ2-1, with 8 bases aligning to TRBD1. CDR3 size: 16 residues. Germline trimming cut 5 bases from V and 4 bases from J; bases unmatched to any gene: 11. Germline lookup yields CDR1 SGHRS and CDR2 YFSETQ. CDR3 sequence: CASSQATGGYYNEQFF. The CDR3, as DNA: TGCGCCAGCAGTCAAGCTACAGGGGGGTATTACAATGAGCAGTTCTTC. The full variable domain, rest sourced from reference TRBV5-1 and TRBJ2-1, is KAGVTQTPRYLIKTRGQQVTLSCSPISGHRSVSWYQQTPGQGLQFLFEYFSETQRNKGNFPGRFSGRQFSNSRSEMNVSTLELGDSALYLCASSQATGGYYNEQFFGPGTRLTVL.

This clonotype was picked up many times. The V call is TRBV6-1, the J call TRBJ2-5, with 7 bases fitting TRBD1. Germline V lookup: CDR1 MNHNS, CDR2 SASEGT. Losses at the gene ends were 4 bases for V and 5 bases for J; bases not matched to a gene: 7. The CDR3 totals 14 residues. CDR3 region: CASSGTGAEETQYF. The CDR3 bases are TGTGCCAGCAGTGGTACAGGGGCCGAGGAGACCCAGTACTTC.

The sample holds one count of this clonotype. The chain recombines TRBV29-1 with TRBJ2-3; no reliable D call. Germline CDR1 SQVTM, CDR2 ANQGSEA. V was shortened by 6 bases and J by 0 bases, with 13 bases between the two germline ends. The CDR3 has 14 amino acids. This CDR3 reads CSVQDTSSTDTQYF. CDR3 sequence (DNA): TGCAGCGTACAAGACACTTCTAGCACAGATACGCAGTATTTT.

Turning to this clonotype: A single base separates this from a much larger clone, so it may be a read error. The J gene is TRBJ2-1, the V gene TRBV4-3, with unresolved D. The CDR3 is 12 amino acids. V was trimmed by 0 bases and J by 13 bases, leaving 10 bases between them. CDR1 is LGHNA, CDR2 YSLEER, per germline. As DNA, the CDR3 is TGCGCCAGCAGCCAAGACGGGCTGACCCAGTTCTTC. It codes for CASSQDGLTQFF.

The genes are TRBV5-6 and TRBJ2-2; a weak D match, TRBD1 (7 bases). Germline CDR1 is SGHDT and CDR2 is YYEEEE. The CDR3 runs 18 residues. Trimming pared 4 bases from V and 1 base from J, leaving 20 bases between. The CDR3, as DNA: TGTGCCAGCAGCGGCGGGACAGAGGCCCCCAGGAACACCGGGGAGCTGTTTTTT. The encoded protein is CASSGGTEAPRNTGELFF.

Ten or more counts support this clonotype. The V and J genes are TRBV20-1 and TRBJ2-3; perhaps D is TRBD1 or TRBD2 (5 bases each). The CDR3 contains 16 residues. Germline loops: CDR1 DFQATT, CDR2 SNEGSKA (reference sequence). V lost 1 base to trimming and J lost 3 bases, with 17 bases between them. CDR3 residues: CSARGLRRWGTDTQYF. The CDR3 bases are TGCAGTGCTAGAGGGCTTCGGCGATGGGGGACAGATACGCAGTATTTT.

CDR3 in amino acids: CSVEGLAYNEQYF. The CDR3 region has the DNA TGCAGCGTTGAAGGGCTAGCCTACAATGAGCAGTACTTC. V is TRBV29-1 and J is TRBJ2-7; D might be TRBD2 (5 bases). Germline V gene lookup returns CDR1 SQVTM and CDR2 ANQGSEA. The V end was cut by 1 base, the J end by 7 bases, with 14 bases between. The CDR3 loop spans 13 amino acids.

This clonotype was recorded at least ten times. CDR3 in DNA: TGTGCCAGCAGTTACTCGCGGACAACTGAAGCTTTCTTT. It codes for CASSYSRTTEAFF. The chain uses TRBV6-2 or TRBV6-3 and TRBJ1-1; a possible D gene is TRBD1 (5 bases). The CDR3 length is 13 residues. The germline gives CDR1 MNHEY, CDR2 SVGEGT. V lost 0 bases to trimming and J lost 5 bases, with 7 bases between them.

In this sample, this clonotype turned up many times. The V call is TRBV28, the J call TRBJ2-7, with 10 bases identical to TRBD1. CDR1 is MDHEN and CDR2 is SYDVKM in the germline V gene. The CDR3 is made up of 15 amino acids. V shed 6 bases and J 4 bases; nucleotides not matched to a gene: 9. The CDR3: CASSSTGQGGYEQYF. CDR3 nucleotides: TGTGCCAGCAGCTCAACAGGACAGGGGGGATACGAGCAGTACTTC.

The chain recombines TRBV9 with TRBJ1-4; no clear D. The CDR3 sequence is 14 residues long. V gave up 2 bases and J gave up 4 bases, with 9 bases separating them. Looked up from germline, CDR1 is SGDLS and CDR2 is YYNGEE. The CDR3 sequence: CASSVAPSNEKLFF. As DNA, the CDR3 is TGTGCCAGCAGCGTGGCCCCCAGTAATGAAAAACTGTTTTTT. Supplemented by reference TRBV9 and TRBJ1-4, the full variable domain reads DSGVTQTPKHLITATGQRVTLRCSPRSGDLSVYWYQQSLDQGLQFLIQYYNGEERAKGNILERFSAQQFPDLHSELNLSSLELGDSALYFCASSVAPSNEKLFFGSGTQLSVL.

V is TRBV6-1 and J is TRBJ1-2; no reliable D call. Trimming took off 6 bases at V and 4 bases at J, with 9 bases between the two ends. The germline V gene encodes CDR1 MNHNS and CDR2 SASEGT. The CDR3 has 12 residues. This CDR3 reads CASRSVSYGYTF. CDR3 in DNA: TGTGCCAGCAGATCAGTCAGCTATGGCTACACCTTC.

The genes are TRBV7-2 and TRBJ2-5; TRBD1 might be the D (6 bases). Trimming took 7 bases from V and 3 from J, leaving 6 bases between them. Germline V CDR1 and CDR2: SGHTA, FQGNSA. The CDR3 runs to 11 residues. The CDR3 nucleotides read TGTGCCAGCAACAGGGAAGAGACCCAGTACTTC. Its protein is CASNREETQYF.